A single sample gave rise to the 15 T cell receptor beta chains below, sequenced in a study of vaccination and CD4 T cells after COVID-19. Cultured CD4+ T-cell DNA underwent Oncomine TCR Beta short-read sequencing. A single record per CDR3 protein comes from TCRdb applying MiXCR to the PCR reads. The sample has more than 13,000 distinct CDR3 sequences; approximately 25% are singletons. The treatment is: approximately 11-day PBMC culture with coronavirus spike peptide pools or control peptides (ViraFEST assay). These receptors' antigens are unknown. This specimen consisted of CD4+ T cells from blood, cultured in vitro, obtained after SARS-CoV-2 vaccination. These receptors came from a human donor who had recovered from COVID-19.

The CDR3 DNA is TGTGCCAGCAGACCCCCGACTAGCGGGAGAATTTCAGATACGCAGTATTTT. It encodes CASRPPTSGRISDTQYF. The chain has TRBV6-2 or TRBV6-3 and TRBJ2-3; TRBD2 matches 12 bases. Germline values: CDR1 MNHEY, CDR2 SVGEGT. The length of the CDR3 is 17 residues. The V and J ends lost 6 bases and 4 bases, in that order; junction bases with no gene match: 11.

This clonotype has more than one count but fewer than ten. The chain uses TRBV27 and TRBJ2-7, with 9 bases identical to TRBD2. CDR1 MNHEY and CDR2 SMNVEV come from the germline V gene (reference sequence). The CDR3 is 21 amino acids. V was pared by 4 bases and J by 6 bases, with 28 bases of the junction left unmatched. This CDR3 is CASSSALAGNWGVLGGREQYF. In DNA form, the CDR3 reads TGTGCCAGCAGTTCCGCCCTAGCGGGAAATTGGGGCGTTTTGGGAGGCCGCGAGCAGTACTTC.

The chain is built from TRBV28 and TRBJ1-1; 7 nucleotides agree with TRBD1. Germline values: CDR1 MDHEN, CDR2 SYDVKM. After removal of 7 bases from V and 2 bases from J, the junction contained 7 bases not matched to a gene. CDR3 size: 14 residues. CDR3 protein: CASKGQAQNTEAFF. The CDR3 DNA is TGTGCCAGCAAAGGACAGGCCCAAAACACTGAAGCTTTCTTT.

The chain joins TRBV6-1 to TRBJ1-1; D remains ambiguous. V lost 6 bases, J lost 1 base, and 3 bases lay in between. Germline CDR1 reads MNHNS; CDR2 reads SASEGT. This CDR3 has 11 residues. CDR3 sequence reads: CASRRNTEAFF. The CDR3 DNA reads as TGTGCCAGCAGACGGAACACTGAAGCTTTCTTT.

The chain has TRBV6-5 and TRBJ2-7; D gene ambiguous. Germline loops: CDR1 MNHEY, CDR2 SVGAGI. V lost 4 bases and J lost 7, with 11 bases in between. This CDR3 spans 12 amino acids. The CDR3 DNA reads TGTGCCAGCAGTTTACCCTTCCTGGAGCAGTACTTC. Encoded protein: CASSLPFLEQYF.

This clonotype was counted between two and nine times. J is TRBJ2-2 and V is TRBV14; D might be TRBD2 (7 bases). V was cut by 1 base and J by 3 bases, with 9 bases left in between. CDR1 SGHDN and CDR2 FVKESK come from the germline V gene. The CDR3 contains 15 residues. CDR3 nucleotide sequence: TGTGCCAGCAGCCAAGCGGGGGGCCACACCGGGGAGCTGTTTTTT. This gives the protein CASSQAGGHTGELFF.

The chain recombines TRBV4-1 with TRBJ1-5; TRBD1 might be the D (5 bases). This CDR3 spans 14 amino acids. V lost 4 bases and J lost 7, with 14 bases in between. Germline V gene sequence: CDR1 MGHRA, CDR2 YSYEKL. DNA for the CDR3: TGCGCCAGCAGCCCCCGGATGGGGGACCAGCCCCAGCATTTT. Translation gives CASSPRMGDQPQHF.

This chain links TRBV30 with TRBJ2-1; 8 bases match TRBD1. The CDR3 has 15 amino acids. Germline V gene lookup returns CDR1 GTSNPN and CDR2 SVGIG (reference sequence). The V gene end was trimmed by 3 bases and the J gene end by 7 bases; junction bases not matched to a gene: 11. The CDR3 DNA reads as TGTGCCTGGAGGGGGGTCGGGACAGGAGCTAATGAGCAGTTCTTC. Translated: CAWRGVGTGANEQFF.

CDR3 bases: TGCAGTGCTAGAGTGGGACAGGGAACGACTAATGAAAAACTGTTTTTT. This encodes CSARVGQGTTNEKLFF. J is TRBJ1-4 and V is TRBV20-1, with 9 bases aligning to TRBD1. The V gene's germline CDR1 is DFQATT and CDR2 SNEGSKA (reference sequence). This CDR3 comprises 16 residues. The V and J ends lost 1 base and 2 bases, in that order; junction bases with no gene match: 5.

The table lists this clonotype with a few counts. The chain combines TRBV19 with TRBJ1-2; weak D call: TRBD1 (6 bases). The CDR3 covers 15 residues. Germline lookup yields CDR1 LNHDA and CDR2 SQIVND (reference sequence). V gave up 6 bases and J gave up 8 bases, with 22 bases separating them. The CDR3: CASSLDRNQLWGYTF. CDR3 sequence (DNA): TGTGCCAGTAGCCTCGACAGGAACCAACTATGGGGCTACACCTTC.

This clonotype turned up a few times. The chain is built from TRBV11-1 and TRBJ2-5; the D gene is possibly TRBD1 (6 bases). From germline, CDR1 is SGHAT and CDR2 FQDESV (reference sequence). This CDR3 spans 13 amino acids. The V gene lost 7 bases and the J gene lost 1 base, with 10 bases spanning the gap. CDR3 bases: TGTGCCAGCAAAGGACAGATCCAAGAGACCCAGTACTTC. Translation: CASKGQIQETQYF.

This clonotype was counted only a few times. The chain links TRBV20-1 to TRBJ2-3; weak D call: TRBD2 (6 bases). Germline lookup yields CDR1 DFQATT and CDR2 SNEGSKA (reference sequence). The CDR3 totals 13 residues. V lost 6 bases and J lost 6, with 16 bases in between. CDR3 in amino acids: CSARLGLFDTQYF. The CDR3 DNA follows: TGCAGTGCGAGACTAGGCCTCTTTGATACGCAGTATTTT.

The rearrangement uses TRBV29-1 and TRBJ2-1; no clear D gene. Germline CDR1 reads SQVTM; CDR2 reads ANQGSEA. Trimming took off 2 bases at V and 8 bases at J, with 1 base between the two ends. This CDR3 has 9 amino acids. As DNA, the CDR3 is TGCAGCGTTGAACATGAGCAGTTCTTC. Amino acid sequence: CSVEHEQFF.

In this sample, this clonotype is medium-sized. The V and J genes are TRBV20-1 and TRBJ2-6, with 12 bases aligning to TRBD2. The V and J ends lost 3 bases and 2 bases, in that order; junction bases with no gene match: 8. Germline V lookup: CDR1 DFQATT, CDR2 SNEGSKA (reference sequence). The CDR3 totals 18 residues. CDR3 sequence (DNA): TGCAGTGCTAGCCTACTAGCGGGGGGTTGGGCTGGGGCCAACGTCCTGACTTTC. Protein: CSASLLAGGWAGANVLTF.

The chain uses TRBV24-1 and TRBJ1-1; 7 nucleotides agree with TRBD1. This CDR3 has 16 amino acids. Germline trimming cut 2 bases from V and 4 bases from J; bases unmatched to any gene: 9. Per germline, CDR1 KGHDR and CDR2 SFDVKD. CDR3 DNA: TGTGCCACCAGTGATTCTAGATTCCGACAGGGCACTGAAGCTTTCTTT. Residues: CATSDSRFRQGTEAFF.